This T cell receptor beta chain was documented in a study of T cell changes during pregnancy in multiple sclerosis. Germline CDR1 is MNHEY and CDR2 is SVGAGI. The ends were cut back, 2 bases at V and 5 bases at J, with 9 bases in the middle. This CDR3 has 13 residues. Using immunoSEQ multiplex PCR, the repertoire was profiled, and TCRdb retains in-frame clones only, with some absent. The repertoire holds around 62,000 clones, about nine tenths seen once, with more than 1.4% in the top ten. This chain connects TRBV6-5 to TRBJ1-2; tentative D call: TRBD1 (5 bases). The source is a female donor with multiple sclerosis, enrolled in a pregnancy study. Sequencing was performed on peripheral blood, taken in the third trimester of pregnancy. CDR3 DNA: TGTGCCAGCAGTTACAGCGACAGATATGGCTACACCTTC. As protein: CASSYSDRYGYTF.